The next 9 T cell receptor beta chains were all read from a single sample in a study of cytomegalovirus exposure and HLA in healthy donors. In the PCR, 60 Vbeta and 13 Jbeta primers were used. Data came from immunoSEQ multiplex PCR; TCRdb stores just in-frame clones and leaves some out. Of around 150,000 clones listed, over 75% are singletons. Input material: PBMCs. These receptors all stem from a woman aged 25-40 years in good health and CMV-seronegative.

The CDR3: CASSGRGEYTEAFF. The CDR3, as DNA: TGTGCCAGCAGTGGTCGCGGGGAGTACACTGAAGCTTTCTTT. The chain combines TRBV6-1 with TRBJ1-1; no definite D call. The CDR3 consists of 14 residues. V shed 4 bases and J shed 3 bases, with 12 bases lying between them. Germline V gene data show CDR1 as MNHNS and CDR2 as SASEGT.

The chain combines TRBV6-5 with TRBJ1-2, with 8 bases that match TRBD1. Germline V gene data show CDR1 as MNHEY and CDR2 as SVGAGI. V dropped 4 bases and J dropped 4; count of bases not matched to a gene: 11. This CDR3 comprises 16 residues. In DNA, the CDR3 is TGTGCCAGCAGTTGGGCGGGGCAGGGGGCCGGCTATGGCTACACCTTC. The encoded protein is CASSWAGQGAGYGYTF.

The rearrangement links TRBV6-5 to TRBJ2-3, with TRBD2 matching over 9 bases. This CDR3 contains 16 residues. The trim removed 4 bases at V and 0 bases at J, leaving 5 bases unmatched. CDR1 MNHEY and CDR2 SVGAGI come from the germline V gene. The CDR3 DNA reads TGTGCCAGCAGTTCCCCTAGCGGGATTAGCACAGATACGCAGTATTTT. Residues: CASSSPSGISTDTQYF.

V gene TRBV15 combines with J gene TRBJ2-4; D might be TRBD1 (6 bases). Trimming pared 5 bases from V and 15 bases from J, leaving 17 bases between. This CDR3 spans 12 amino acids. The V gene's germline CDR1 is LNHNV and CDR2 YYDKDF (reference sequence). This CDR3 is CATSPDSIVRYF. The CDR3 DNA is TGTGCCACCAGCCCGGACAGCATTGTACGGTACTTC.

This chain joins TRBV6-6 and TRBJ1-1; D ambiguous. The CDR3 totals 15 residues. Germline V gene sequence: CDR1 MNHNY, CDR2 SVGAGI (reference sequence). V dropped 5 bases and J dropped 5 bases, with 18 bases sitting between them. This CDR3 is CASSPDPGFGTEAFF. The CDR3 region has the DNA TGTGCCAGCAGTCCAGATCCGGGGTTCGGAACTGAAGCTTTCTTT.

The chain combines TRBV5-1 with TRBJ2-7, with unresolved D. Trimming removed 7 bases at V and 3 bases at J, with 14 bases between. The CDR3 loop spans 13 amino acids. Germline CDR1 reads SGHRS; CDR2 reads YFSETQ. The CDR3 is CASRVQDLYEQYF. The CDR3 DNA sequence: TGCGCCAGCCGCGTGCAGGATCTCTACGAGCAGTACTTC. Complete variable domain (other parts from reference TRBV5-1 and TRBJ2-7): KAGVTQTPRYLIKTRGQQVTLSCSPISGHRSVSWYQQTPGQGLQFLFEYFSETQRNKGNFPGRFSGRQFSNSRSEMNVSTLELGDSALYLCASRVQDLYEQYFGPGTRLTVT.

The rearrangement links TRBV27 to TRBJ1-6; D gene unclear. The CDR3 is 16 amino acids. Trimming left V 4 bases short and J 10 bases short, with 20 bases between. The germline V gene has CDR1 MNHEY and CDR2 SMNVEV (reference sequence). This CDR3 is CASSSKDQVPSSPLHF. The CDR3 DNA sequence: TGTGCCAGCAGTTCCAAAGACCAGGTACCGAGCTCACCCCTCCACTTT.

The V gene is TRBV28, the J gene TRBJ1-1; D uncertain. Per the germline V gene, CDR1 is MDHEN and CDR2 is SYDVKM. V was pared by 6 bases and J by 7 bases, with 9 bases between. CDR3 length: 11 residues. The CDR3 DNA follows: TGTGCCAGCAGCCAATCACTTGAAGCTTTCTTT. Translating it yields CASSQSLEAFF.

J is TRBJ2-7 and V is TRBV10-3; 12 nucleotides line up with TRBD2. Trimming at V came to 4 bases and at J to 2 bases, leaving 6 bases not matched to a gene. The CDR3 consists of 16 residues. The germline V gene encodes CDR1 ENHRY and CDR2 SYGVKD. The CDR3 reads CAISGPLAGGTYEQYF. The CDR3 bases are TGTGCCATCAGTGGTCCACTAGCGGGGGGAACCTACGAGCAGTACTTC.